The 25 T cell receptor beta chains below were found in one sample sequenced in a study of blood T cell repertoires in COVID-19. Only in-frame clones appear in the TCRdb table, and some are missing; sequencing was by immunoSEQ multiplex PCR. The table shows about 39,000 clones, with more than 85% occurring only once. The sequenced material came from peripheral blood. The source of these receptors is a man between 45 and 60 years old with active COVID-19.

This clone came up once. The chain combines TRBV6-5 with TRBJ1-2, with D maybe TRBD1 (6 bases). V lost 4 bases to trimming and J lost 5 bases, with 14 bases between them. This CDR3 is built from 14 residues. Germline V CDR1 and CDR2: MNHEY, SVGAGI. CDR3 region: CASSSGTGKYGYTF. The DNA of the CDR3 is TGTGCCAGCAGTTCTGGAACAGGGAAATATGGCTACACCTTC.

CDR3 amino acids: CASSLRTATGELFF. DNA for the CDR3: TGTGCCAGCAGCTTACGGACAGCTACCGGGGAGCTGTTTTTT. The chain combines TRBV7-3 with TRBJ2-2; D may be TRBD1 (6 bases). Trimming took 2 bases from V and 5 from J, leaving 9 bases between them. Germline V CDR1 and CDR2: SGHTA, FQGTGA. The CDR3 runs to 14 residues.

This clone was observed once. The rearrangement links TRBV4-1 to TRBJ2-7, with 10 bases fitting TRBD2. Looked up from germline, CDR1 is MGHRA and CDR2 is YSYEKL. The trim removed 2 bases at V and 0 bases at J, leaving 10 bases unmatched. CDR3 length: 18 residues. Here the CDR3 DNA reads TGCGCCAGCAGCCAAACCCTGACTAGCGGGTTTTACTCCTACGAGCAGTACTTC. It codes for CASSQTLTSGFYSYEQYF.

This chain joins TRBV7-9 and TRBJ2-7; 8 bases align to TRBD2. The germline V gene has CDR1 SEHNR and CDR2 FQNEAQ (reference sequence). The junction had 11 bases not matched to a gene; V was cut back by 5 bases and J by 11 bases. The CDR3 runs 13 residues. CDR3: CASSVSGKRGEYF. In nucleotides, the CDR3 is TGTGCCAGCAGCGTTAGCGGGAAGAGAGGGGAGTACTTC.

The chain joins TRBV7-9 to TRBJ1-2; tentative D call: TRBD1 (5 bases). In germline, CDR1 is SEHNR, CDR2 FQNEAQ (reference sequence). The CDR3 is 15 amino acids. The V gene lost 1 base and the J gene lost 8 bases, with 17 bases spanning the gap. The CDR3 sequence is CASSLEISAGRGYTF. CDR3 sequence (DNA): TGTGCCAGCAGCTTAGAAATTTCGGCAGGGAGGGGCTACACCTTC.

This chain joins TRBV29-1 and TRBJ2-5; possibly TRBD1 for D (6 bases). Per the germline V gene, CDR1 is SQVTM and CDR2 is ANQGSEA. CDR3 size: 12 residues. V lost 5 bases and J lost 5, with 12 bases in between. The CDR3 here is CSVIQGSETQYF. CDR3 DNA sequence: TGCAGCGTTATACAGGGTTCGGAGACCCAGTACTTC. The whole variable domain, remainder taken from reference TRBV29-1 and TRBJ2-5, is SAVISQKPSRDICQRGTSLTIQCQVDSQVTMMFWYRQQPGQSLTLIATANQGSEATYESGFVIDKFPISRPNLTFSTLTVSNMSPEDSSIYLCSVIQGSETQYFGPGTRLLVL.

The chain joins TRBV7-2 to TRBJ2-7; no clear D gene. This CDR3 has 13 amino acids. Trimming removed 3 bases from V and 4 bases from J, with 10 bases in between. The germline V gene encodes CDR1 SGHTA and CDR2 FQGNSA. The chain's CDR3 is CASSLLTDYEQYF. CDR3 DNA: TGTGCCAGCAGCTTGCTGACTGATTACGAGCAGTACTTC.

The CDR3 loop is CASSPIAAPAYNEQFF. The CDR3, as DNA: TGTGCCAGCAGCCCAATAGCAGCTCCTGCCTACAATGAGCAGTTCTTC. The genes are TRBV5-8 and TRBJ2-1; no firm D call. Deletions cut 4 bases from V and 2 bases from J, with 16 bases between. CDR1 is SGHTS and CDR2 is YDEGEE in the germline V gene. CDR3 length: 16 amino acids.

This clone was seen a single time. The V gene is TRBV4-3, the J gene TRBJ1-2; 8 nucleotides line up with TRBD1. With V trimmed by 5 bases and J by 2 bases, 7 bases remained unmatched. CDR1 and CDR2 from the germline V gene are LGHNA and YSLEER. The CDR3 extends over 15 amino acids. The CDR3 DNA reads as TGCGCCAGCAGCTATGAGACAGGGGCGAACTATGGCTACACCTTC. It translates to CASSYETGANYGYTF.

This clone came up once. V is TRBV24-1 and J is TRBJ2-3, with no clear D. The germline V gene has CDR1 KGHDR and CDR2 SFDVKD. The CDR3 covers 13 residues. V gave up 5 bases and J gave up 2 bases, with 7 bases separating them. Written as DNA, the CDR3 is TGTGCCACCAGTGCCCGGTTCACAGATACGCAGTATTTT. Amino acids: CATSARFTDTQYF.

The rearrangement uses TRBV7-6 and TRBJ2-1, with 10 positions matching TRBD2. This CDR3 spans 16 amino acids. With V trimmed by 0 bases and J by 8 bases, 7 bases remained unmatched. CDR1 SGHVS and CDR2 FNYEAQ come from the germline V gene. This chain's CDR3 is CASSLAPTSGQDEQFF. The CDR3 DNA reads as TGTGCCAGCAGCTTAGCCCCGACTAGCGGGCAAGATGAGCAGTTCTTC.

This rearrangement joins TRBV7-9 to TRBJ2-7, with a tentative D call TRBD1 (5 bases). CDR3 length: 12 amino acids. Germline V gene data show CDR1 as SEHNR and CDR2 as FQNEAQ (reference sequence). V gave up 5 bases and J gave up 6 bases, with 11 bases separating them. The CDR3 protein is CASSDQGLEQYF. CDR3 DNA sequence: TGTGCCAGCAGCGACCAGGGTCTCGAGCAGTACTTC.

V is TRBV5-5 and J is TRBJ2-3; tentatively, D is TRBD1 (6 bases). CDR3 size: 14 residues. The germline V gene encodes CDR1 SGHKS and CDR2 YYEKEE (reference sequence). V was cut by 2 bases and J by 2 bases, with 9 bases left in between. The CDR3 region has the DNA TGTGCCAGCAGCTTCCAGGGGTCCACAGATACGCAGTATTTT. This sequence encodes CASSFQGSTDTQYF.

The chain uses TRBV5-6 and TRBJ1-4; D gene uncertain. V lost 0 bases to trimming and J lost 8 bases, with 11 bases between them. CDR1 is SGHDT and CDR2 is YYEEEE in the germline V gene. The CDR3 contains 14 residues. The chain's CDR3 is CASSLGLVREKLFF. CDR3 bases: TGTGCCAGCAGCTTGGGCCTCGTCAGGGAAAAACTGTTTTTT. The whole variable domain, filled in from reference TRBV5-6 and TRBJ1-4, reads DAGVTQSPTHLIKTRGQQVTLRCSPKSGHDTVSWYQQALGQGPQFIFQYYEEEERQRGNFPDRFSGHQFPNYSSELNVNALLLGDSALYLCASSLGLVREKLFFGSGTQLSVL.

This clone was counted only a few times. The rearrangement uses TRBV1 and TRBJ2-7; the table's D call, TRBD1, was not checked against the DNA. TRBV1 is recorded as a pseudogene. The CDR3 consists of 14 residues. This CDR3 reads CTSSQGHTTGEQYF. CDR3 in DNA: TGCACCAGCAGCCAAGGACATACAACCGGCGAGCAGTACTTC.

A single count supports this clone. The CDR3 sequence: CASSLSHTEAFF. The CDR3, as DNA: TGTGCCAGCAGTTTATCTCACACTGAAGCTTTCTTT. The V and J genes are TRBV28 and TRBJ1-1; D is uncertain. CDR1 MDHEN and CDR2 SYDVKM come from the germline V gene. CDR3 length equals 12 residues. Trimming removed 1 base at V and 3 bases at J, with 3 bases between.

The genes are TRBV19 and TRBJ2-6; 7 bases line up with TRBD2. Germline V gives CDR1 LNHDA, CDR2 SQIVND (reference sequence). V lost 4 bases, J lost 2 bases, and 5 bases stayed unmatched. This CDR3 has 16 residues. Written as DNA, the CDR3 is TGTGCCAGTAGTACCGGTGGGGGGGCTGGGGCCAACGTCCTGACTTTC. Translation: CASSTGGGAGANVLTF.

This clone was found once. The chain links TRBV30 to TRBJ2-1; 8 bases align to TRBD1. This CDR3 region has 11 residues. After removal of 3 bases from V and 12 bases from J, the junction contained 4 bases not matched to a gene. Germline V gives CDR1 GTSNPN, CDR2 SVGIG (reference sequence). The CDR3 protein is CAWRGTGGQFF. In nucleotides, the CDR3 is TGTGCCTGGAGGGGAACAGGGGGGCAGTTCTTC. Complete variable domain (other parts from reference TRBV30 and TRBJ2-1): SQTIHQWPATLVQPVGSPLSLECTVEGTSNPNLYWYRQAAGRGLQLLFYSVGIGQISSEVPQNLSASRPQDRQFILSSKKLLLSDSGFYLCAWRGTGGQFFGPGTRLTVL.

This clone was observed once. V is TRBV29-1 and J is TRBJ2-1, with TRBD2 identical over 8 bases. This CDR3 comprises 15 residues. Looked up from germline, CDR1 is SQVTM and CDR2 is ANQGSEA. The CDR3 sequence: CTFRPSGSLYNEQFF. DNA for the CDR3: TGCACCTTCAGACCTAGCGGGTCACTGTACAATGAGCAGTTCTTC.

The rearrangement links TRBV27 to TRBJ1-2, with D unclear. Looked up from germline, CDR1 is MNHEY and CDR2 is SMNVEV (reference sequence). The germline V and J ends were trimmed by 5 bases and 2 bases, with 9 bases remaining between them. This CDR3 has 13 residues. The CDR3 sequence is CASSIWPNYGYTF. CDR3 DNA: TGTGCCAGCAGTATCTGGCCAAACTATGGCTACACCTTC.

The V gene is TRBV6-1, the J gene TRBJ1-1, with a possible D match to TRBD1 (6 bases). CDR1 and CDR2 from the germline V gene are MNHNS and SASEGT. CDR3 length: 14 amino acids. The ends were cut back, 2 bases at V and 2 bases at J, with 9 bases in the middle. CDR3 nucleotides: TGTGCCAGCAGTGAAACAGGGCTTAACACTGAAGCTTTCTTT. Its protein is CASSETGLNTEAFF.

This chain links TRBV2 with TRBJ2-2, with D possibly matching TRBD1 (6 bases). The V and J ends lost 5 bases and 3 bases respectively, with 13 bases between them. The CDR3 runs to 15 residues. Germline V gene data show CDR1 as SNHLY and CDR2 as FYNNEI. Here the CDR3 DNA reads TGTGCCAGCAGTCGCGACAGGATGGACACCGGGGAGCTGTTTTTT. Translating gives CASSRDRMDTGELFF.

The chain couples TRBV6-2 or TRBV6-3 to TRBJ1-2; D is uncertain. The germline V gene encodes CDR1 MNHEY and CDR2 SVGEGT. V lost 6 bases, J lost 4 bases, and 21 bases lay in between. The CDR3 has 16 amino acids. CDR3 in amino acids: CASSREDEGWLYGYTF. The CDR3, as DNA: TGTGCCAGCAGCCGAGAGGACGAGGGCTGGCTCTATGGCTACACCTTC.

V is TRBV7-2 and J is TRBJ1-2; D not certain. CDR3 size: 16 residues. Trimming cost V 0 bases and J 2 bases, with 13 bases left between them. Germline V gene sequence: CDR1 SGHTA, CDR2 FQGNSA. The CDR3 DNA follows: TGTGCCAGCAGCTTAGCCCATACATCCAGGAACTATGGCTACACCTTC. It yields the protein CASSLAHTSRNYGYTF. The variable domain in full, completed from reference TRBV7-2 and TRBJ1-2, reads GAGVSQSPSNKVTEKGKDVELRCDPISGHTALYWYRQSLGQGLEFLIYFQGNSAPDKSGLPSDRFSAERTGGSVSTLTIQRTQQEDSAVYLCASSLAHTSRNYGYTFGSGTRLTVV.

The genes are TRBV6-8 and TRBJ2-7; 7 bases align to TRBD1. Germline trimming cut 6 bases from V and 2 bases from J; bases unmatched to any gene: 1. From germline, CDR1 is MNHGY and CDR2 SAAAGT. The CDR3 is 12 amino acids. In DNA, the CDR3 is TGTGCCAGCAGCGGGACAGCCTACGAGCAGTACTTC. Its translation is CASSGTAYEQYF.